This T cell receptor (beta chain) was sequenced in a study of control samples from healthy donors and cancer patients. Libraries were prepared by immunoSEQ multiplex PCR; TCRdb keeps only in-frame clonotypes and omits some of them. The table has about 84,000 clones, roughly 91% seen once. CDR1 SGHRS and CDR2 YFSETQ come from the germline V gene. CDR3 length equals 14 residues. Trimming removed 4 bases at V and 4 bases at J, with 14 bases between. The chain carries TRBV5-1 and TRBJ1-2, with D tentatively TRBD1 (6 bases). The TCR sequence derives from a man aged 45-60 years in good health. Specimen: blood. The CDR3 sequence is CASSVTGISYGYTF. The CDR3 nucleotides read TGCGCCAGCAGCGTCACAGGGATCAGCTATGGCTACACCTTC.